This record concerns one T cell receptor (beta chain) sequence. Its antigen is as yet unknown. The data stem from a study of human CD8 memory T cell subsets. Total CD8+ T cells underwent enrichment via negative magnetic separation. Study-level results: Similarly high diversity marked stem-like memory and precursor exhausted T cells, unlike effector memory cells.

UMI-labeled 5' RACE generated the TCR beta libraries. TCRdb reprocessed the 5' RACE reads, keeping one entry per CDR3 protein, no DNA. The sample totals 9,000 to 10,000 distinct CDR3 sequences. Sequenced input: CD8+ T cells from PBMCs. The TCR originated in a human donor in good health.

CDR3 residues: CASSPNREGADTQYF. This chain links TRBV28 with TRBJ2-3; TCRdb picks TRBD2, but there is no DNA to check that call. Germline-derived CDR1 and CDR2 are MDHEN and SYDVKM. The CDR3 contains 15 residues.